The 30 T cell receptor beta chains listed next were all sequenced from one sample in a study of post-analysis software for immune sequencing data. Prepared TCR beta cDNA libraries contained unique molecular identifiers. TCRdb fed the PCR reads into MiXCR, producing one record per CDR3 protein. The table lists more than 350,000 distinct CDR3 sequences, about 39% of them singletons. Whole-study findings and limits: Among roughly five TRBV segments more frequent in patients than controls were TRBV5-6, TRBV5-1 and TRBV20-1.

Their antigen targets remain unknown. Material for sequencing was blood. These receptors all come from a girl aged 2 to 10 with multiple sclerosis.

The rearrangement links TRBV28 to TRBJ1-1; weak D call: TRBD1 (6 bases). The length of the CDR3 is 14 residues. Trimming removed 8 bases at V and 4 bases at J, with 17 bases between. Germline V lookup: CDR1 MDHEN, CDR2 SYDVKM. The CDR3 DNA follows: TGTGCCAGCTCCCCCCACAGGGCGGCCACTGAAGCTTTCTTT. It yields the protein CASSPHRAATEAFF. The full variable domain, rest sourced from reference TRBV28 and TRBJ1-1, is DVKVTQSSRYLVKRTGEKVFLECVQDMDHENMFWYRQDPGLGLRLIYFSYDVKMKEKGDIPEGYSVSREKKERFSLILESASTNQTSMYLCASSPHRAATEAFFGQGTRLTVV.

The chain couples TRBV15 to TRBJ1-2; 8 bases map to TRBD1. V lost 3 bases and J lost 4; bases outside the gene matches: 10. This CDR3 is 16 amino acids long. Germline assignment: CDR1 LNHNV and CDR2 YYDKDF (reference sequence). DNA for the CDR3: TGTGCCACCAGCAGTTCGCCGGACAGGGACCTCTATGGCTACACCTTC. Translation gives CATSSSPDRDLYGYTF.

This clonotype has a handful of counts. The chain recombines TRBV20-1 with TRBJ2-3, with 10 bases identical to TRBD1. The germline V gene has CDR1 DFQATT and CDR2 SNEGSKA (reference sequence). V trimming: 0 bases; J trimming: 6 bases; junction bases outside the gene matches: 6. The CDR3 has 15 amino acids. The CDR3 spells CSARDAGQGSDTQYF. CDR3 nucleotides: TGCAGTGCTAGAGATGCGGGACAGGGGAGCGATACGCAGTATTTT.

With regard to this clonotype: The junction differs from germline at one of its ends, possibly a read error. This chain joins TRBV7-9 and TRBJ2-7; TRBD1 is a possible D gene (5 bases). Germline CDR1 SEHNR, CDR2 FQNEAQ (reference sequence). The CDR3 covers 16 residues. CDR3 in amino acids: CVSSLRQTFSSYEQYF. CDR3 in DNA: TGTGTCAGCAGCTTGAGACAGACCTTCAGCTCCTACGAGCAGTACTTC.

Written as DNA, the CDR3 is TGTGCCAGCAGCCCGGGACTAGGATACGCCAATGAGCAGTTCTTC. Protein sequence: CASSPGLGYANEQFF. The chain recombines TRBV28 with TRBJ2-1; TRBD2 agrees at 8 bases. The CDR3 runs to 15 residues. Germline CDR1 reads MDHEN; CDR2 reads SYDVKM. Unmatched junction bases numbered 10, after V lost 6 bases and J lost 6 bases.

CDR3 sequence (DNA): TGCAGTGCTAGAGATGTACAGGCCTTATACACTGAAGCTTTCTTT. It specifies CSARDVQALYTEAFF. The chain couples TRBV20-1 to TRBJ1-1; TRBD1 might be the D (5 bases). With 0 bases removed from V and 3 bases from J, the gap between germline ends came to 14 bases. The CDR3 consists of 15 residues. Germline V CDR1 and CDR2: DFQATT, SNEGSKA (reference sequence).

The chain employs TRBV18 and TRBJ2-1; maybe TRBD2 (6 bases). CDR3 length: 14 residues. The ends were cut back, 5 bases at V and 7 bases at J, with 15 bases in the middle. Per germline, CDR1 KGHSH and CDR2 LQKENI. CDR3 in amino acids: CASSGLSTGNEQFF. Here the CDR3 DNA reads TGTGCCAGCTCAGGACTATCCACGGGGAATGAGCAGTTCTTC.

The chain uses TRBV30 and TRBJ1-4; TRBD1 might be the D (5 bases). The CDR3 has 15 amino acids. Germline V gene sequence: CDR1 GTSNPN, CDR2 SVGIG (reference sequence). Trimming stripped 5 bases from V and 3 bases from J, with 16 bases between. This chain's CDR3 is CAWDLPGPANEKLFF. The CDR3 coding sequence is TGTGCCTGGGACCTACCGGGACCGGCTAATGAAAAACTGTTTTTT.

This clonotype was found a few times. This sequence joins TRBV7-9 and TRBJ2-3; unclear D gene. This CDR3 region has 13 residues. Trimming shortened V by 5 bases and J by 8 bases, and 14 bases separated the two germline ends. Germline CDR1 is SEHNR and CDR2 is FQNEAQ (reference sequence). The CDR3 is CASSSPIRITQYF. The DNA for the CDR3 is TGTGCCAGCAGCAGCCCAATAAGGATTACGCAGTATTTT.

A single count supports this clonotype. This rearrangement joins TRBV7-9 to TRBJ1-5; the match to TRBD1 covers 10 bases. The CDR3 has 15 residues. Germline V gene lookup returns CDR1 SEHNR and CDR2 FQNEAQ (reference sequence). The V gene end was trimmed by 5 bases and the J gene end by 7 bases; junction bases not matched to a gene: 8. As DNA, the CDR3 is TGTGCCAGCAGCGGCGGGACAGGGGTAAACCAGCCCCAGCATTTT. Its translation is CASSGGTGVNQPQHF.

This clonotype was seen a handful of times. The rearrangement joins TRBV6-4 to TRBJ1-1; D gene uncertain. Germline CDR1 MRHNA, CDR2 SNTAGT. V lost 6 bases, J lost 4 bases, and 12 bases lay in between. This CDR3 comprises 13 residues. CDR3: CASSFDPATEAFF. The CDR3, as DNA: TGTGCCAGCAGCTTCGACCCAGCCACTGAAGCTTTCTTT.

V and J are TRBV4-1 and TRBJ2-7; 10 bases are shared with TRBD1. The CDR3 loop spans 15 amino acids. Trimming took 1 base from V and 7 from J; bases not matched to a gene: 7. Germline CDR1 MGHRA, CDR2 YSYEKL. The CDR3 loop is CASSQARQGAREQYF. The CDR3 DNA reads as TGCGCCAGCAGCCAAGCGAGACAGGGGGCGCGGGAGCAGTACTTC.

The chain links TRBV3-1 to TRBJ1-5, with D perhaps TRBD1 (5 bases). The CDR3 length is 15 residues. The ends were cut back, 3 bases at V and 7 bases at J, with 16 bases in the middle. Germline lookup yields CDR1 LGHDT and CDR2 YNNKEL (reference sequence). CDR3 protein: CASSQDLRVGQPQHF. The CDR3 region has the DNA TGTGCCAGCAGCCAGGATCTCAGGGTCGGGCAGCCCCAGCATTTT.

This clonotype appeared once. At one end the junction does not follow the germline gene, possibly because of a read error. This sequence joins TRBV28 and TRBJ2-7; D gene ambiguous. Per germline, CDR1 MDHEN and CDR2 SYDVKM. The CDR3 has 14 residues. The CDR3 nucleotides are TGTACCAGCAGTTTAGATGGGGTCTCCTACGAGCAGTACTTC. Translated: CTSSLDGVSYEQYF.

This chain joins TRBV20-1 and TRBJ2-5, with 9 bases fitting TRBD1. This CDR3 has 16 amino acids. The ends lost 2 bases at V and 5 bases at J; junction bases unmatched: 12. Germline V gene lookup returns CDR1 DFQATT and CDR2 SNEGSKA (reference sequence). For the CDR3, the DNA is TGCAGTGCTAGATCACCGGGACAGGGTATGAAGGAGACCCAGTACTTC. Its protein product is CSARSPGQGMKETQYF.

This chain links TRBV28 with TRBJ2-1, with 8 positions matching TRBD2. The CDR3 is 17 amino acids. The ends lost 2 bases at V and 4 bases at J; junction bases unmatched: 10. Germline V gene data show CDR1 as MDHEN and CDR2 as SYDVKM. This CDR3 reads CASSLITGGGFYNEQFF. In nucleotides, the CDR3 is TGTGCCAGCAGTTTAATTACGGGAGGGGGGTTTTACAATGAGCAGTTCTTC. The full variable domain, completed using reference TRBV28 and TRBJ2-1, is DVKVTQSSRYLVKRTGEKVFLECVQDMDHENMFWYRQDPGLGLRLIYFSYDVKMKEKGDIPEGYSVSREKKERFSLILESASTNQTSMYLCASSLITGGGFYNEQFFGPGTRLTVL.

The CDR3 sequence: CASSYLPRDGRPILAKNIQYF. The CDR3 DNA sequence: TGTGCCAGCAGTTACCTTCCCAGGGACGGGAGGCCGATCTTAGCCAAAAACATTCAGTACTTC. The rearrangement joins TRBV6-5 to TRBJ2-4; 7 bases are shared with TRBD2. Germline trimming cut 2 bases from V and 0 bases from J; bases unmatched to any gene: 19. Germline V CDR1 and CDR2: MNHEY, SVGAGI. The CDR3 is 21 residues long.

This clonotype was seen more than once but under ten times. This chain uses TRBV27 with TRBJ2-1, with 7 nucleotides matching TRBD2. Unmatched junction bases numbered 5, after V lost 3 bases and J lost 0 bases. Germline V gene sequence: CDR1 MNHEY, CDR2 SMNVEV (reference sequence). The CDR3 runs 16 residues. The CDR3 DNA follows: TGTGCCAGCAGTTTCAGACTAGCAGGCTCCTACAATGAGCAGTTCTTC. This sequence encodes CASSFRLAGSYNEQFF.

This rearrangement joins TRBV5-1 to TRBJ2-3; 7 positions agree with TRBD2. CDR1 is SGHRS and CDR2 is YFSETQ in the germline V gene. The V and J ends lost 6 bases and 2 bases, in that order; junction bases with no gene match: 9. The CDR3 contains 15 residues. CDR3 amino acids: CASNTGTTDTDTQYF. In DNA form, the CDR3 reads TGCGCCAGCAACACCGGGACTACCGACACAGATACGCAGTATTTT.

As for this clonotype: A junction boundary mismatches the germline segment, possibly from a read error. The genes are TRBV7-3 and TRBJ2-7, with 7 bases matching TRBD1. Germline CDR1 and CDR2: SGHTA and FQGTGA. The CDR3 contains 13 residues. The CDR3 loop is CASRAGGSSEQYF. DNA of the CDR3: TGTGCCAGCAGGGCAGGGGGATCCTCCGAGCAGTACTTC.

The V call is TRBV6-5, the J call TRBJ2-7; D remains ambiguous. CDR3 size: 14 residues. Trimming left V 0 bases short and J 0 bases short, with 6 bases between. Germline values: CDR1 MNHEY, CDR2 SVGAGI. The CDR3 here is CASSYSGISYEQYF. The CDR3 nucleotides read TGTGCCAGCAGTTACTCAGGGATCTCCTACGAGCAGTACTTC.

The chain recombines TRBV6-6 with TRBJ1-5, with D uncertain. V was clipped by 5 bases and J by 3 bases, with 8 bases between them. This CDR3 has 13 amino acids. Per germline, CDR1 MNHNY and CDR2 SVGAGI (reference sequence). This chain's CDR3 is CASSREHNQPQHF. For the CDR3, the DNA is TGTGCCAGCAGTCGGGAACACAATCAGCCCCAGCATTTT.

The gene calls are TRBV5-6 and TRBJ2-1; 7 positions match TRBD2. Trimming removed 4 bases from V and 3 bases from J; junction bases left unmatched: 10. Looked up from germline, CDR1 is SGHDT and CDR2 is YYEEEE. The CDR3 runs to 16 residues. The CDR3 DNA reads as TGTGCCAGCAGCCCGAGGGCAGGGAGGGGCTACAATGAGCAGTTCTTC. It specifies CASSPRAGRGYNEQFF.

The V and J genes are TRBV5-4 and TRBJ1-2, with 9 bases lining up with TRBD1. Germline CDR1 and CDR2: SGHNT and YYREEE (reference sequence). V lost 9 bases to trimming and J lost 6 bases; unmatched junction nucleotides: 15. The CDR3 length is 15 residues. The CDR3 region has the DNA TGTGCCAACAGGGGACAGGGTAGAGCGTTGGATGGCTACACCTTC. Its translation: CANRGQGRALDGYTF.

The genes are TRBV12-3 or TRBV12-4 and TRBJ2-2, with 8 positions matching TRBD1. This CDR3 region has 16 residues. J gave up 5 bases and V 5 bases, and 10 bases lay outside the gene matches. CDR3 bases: TGTGCCAGCAGTAAAACCGGGACAGGAGATACCGGGGAGCTGTTTTTT. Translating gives CASSKTGTGDTGELFF.

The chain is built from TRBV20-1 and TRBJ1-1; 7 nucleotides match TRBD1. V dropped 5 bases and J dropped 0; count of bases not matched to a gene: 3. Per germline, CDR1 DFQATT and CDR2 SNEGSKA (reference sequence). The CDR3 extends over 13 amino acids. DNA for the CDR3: TGCAGTGCTTACAGGGGTTTGAACACTGAAGCTTTCTTT. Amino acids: CSAYRGLNTEAFF.

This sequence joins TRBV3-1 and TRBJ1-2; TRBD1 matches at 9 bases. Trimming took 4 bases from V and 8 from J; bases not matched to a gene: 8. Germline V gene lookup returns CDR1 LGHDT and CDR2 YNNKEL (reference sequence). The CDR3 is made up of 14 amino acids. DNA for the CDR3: TGTGCCAGCAGCCGGGGACAGGGAAACGGCGGCTACACCTTC. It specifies CASSRGQGNGGYTF.

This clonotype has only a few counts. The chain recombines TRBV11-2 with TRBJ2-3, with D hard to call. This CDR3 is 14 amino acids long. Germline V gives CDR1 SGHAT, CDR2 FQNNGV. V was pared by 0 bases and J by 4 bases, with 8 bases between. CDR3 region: CASSLEVGPDTQYF. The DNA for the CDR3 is TGTGCCAGCAGCTTAGAGGTTGGACCAGATACGCAGTATTTT. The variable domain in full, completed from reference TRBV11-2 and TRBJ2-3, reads EAGVAQSPRYKIIEKRQSVAFWCNPISGHATLYWYQQILGQGPKLLIQFQNNGVVDDSQLPKDRFSAERLKGVDSTLKIQPAKLEDSAVYLCASSLEVGPDTQYFGPGTRLTVL.

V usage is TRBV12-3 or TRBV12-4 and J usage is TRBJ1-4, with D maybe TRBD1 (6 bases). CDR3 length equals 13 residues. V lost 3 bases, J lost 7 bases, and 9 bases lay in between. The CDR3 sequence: CASSFRGSEKLFF. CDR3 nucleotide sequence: TGTGCCAGCAGTTTCAGGGGCTCTGAAAAACTGTTTTTT.

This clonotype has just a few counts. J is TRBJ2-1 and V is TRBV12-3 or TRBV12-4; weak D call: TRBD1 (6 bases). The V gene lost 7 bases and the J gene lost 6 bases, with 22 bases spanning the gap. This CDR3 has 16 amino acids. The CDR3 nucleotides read TGTGCCAGCACCCCCCTGGTCGTTGTAGGGGGCAATGAGCAGTTCTTC. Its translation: CASTPLVVVGGNEQFF.